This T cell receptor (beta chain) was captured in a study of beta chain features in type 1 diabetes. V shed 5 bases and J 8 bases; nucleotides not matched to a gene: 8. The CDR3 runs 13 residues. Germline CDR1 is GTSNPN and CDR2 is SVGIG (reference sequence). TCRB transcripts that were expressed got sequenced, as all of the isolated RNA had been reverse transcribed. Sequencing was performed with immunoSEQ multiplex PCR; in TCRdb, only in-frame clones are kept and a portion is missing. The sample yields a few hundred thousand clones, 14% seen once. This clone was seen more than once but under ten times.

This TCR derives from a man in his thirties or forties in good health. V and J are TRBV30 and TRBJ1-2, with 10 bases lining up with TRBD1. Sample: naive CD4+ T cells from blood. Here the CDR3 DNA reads TGTGCCTGGGCCGACAGGGGGCTGTTGGGCTACACCTTC. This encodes CAWADRGLLGYTF. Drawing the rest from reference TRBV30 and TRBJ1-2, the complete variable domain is SQTIHQWPATLVQPVGSPLSLECTVEGTSNPNLYWYRQAAGRGLQLLFYSVGIGQISSEVPQNLSASRPQDRQFILSSKKLLLSDSGFYLCAWADRGLLGYTFGSGTRLTVV.